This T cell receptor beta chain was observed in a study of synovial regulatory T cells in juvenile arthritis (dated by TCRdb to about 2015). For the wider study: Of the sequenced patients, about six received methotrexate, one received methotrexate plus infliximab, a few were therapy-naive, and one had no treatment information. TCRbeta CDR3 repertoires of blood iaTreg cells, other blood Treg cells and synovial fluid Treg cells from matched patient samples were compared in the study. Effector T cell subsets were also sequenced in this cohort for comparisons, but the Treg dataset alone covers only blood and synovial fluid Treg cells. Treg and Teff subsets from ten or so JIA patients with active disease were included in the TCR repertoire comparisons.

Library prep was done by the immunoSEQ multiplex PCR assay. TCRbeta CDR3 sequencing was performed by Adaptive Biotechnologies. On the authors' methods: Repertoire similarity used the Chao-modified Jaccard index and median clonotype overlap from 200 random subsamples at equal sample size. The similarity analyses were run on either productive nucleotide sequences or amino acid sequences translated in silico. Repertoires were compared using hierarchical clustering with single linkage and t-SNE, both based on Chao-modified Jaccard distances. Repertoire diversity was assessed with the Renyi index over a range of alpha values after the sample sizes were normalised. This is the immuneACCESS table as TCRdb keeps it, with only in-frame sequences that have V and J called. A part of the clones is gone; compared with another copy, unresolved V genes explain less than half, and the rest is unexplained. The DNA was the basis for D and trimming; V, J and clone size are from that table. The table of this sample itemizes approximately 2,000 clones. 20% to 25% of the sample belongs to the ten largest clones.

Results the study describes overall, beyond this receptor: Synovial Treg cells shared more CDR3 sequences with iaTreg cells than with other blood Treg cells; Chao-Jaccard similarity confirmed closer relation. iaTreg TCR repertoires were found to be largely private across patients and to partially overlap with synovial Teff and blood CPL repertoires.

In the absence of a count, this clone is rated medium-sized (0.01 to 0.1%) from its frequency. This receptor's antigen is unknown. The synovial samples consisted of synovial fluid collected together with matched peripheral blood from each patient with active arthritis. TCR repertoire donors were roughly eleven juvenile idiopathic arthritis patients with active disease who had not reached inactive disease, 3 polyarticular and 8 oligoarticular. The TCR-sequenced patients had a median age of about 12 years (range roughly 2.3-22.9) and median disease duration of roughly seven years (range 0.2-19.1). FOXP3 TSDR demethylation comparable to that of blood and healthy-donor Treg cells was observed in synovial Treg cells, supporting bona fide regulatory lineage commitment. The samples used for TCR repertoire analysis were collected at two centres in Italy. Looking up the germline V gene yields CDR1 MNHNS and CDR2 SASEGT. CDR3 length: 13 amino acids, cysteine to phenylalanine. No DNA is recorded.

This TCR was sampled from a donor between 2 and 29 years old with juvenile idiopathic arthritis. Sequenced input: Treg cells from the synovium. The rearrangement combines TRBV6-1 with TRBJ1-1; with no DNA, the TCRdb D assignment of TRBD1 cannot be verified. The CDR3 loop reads CASRGRRRGEAFF.